Sequencing of this T cell receptor beta chain was carried out in a study of shared clonotypes between healthy human individuals. Study-wide findings and caveats: Clonotypes shared by all four sorted-subset donors had higher generation probabilities than non-shared clonotypes.

Germline V CDR1 and CDR2: SGHNT, YYREEE (reference sequence). CDR3 length: 20 amino acids. Losses at the gene ends were 4 bases for V and 3 bases for J; bases not matched to a gene: 16. Libraries were prepared by immunoSEQ multiplex PCR; TCRdb keeps only in-frame clonotypes and omits some of them. The sample includes 1.4 million to 1.5 million clones, over 95% of them seen just once. With respect to this clone: What it recognizes is unknown.

The TCR sequence derives from a man in his thirties or forties in good health. The sample was naive CD4+ T cells sorted from blood. Subset denoted: CD45RA+ positively selected. J is TRBJ2-3 and V is TRBV5-4; 14 bases align to TRBD2. The CDR3 DNA follows: TGTGCCAGCAGCCCGATCGTCCCGGGACTAGCGGGAGATTTGACAGATACGCAGTATTTT. This encodes CASSPIVPGLAGDLTDTQYF.